These 29 T cell receptor beta chains came from one sample sequenced in a study of blood T cell repertoires in COVID-19. Here immunoSEQ multiplex PCR was the method, and the copy in TCRdb shows in-frame clones only, minus some. The sample consists of 350,000 to 450,000 clones, around 84% of them appearing once. Specimen: peripheral blood. These receptors all stem from a woman younger than 30 with acute or convalescent COVID-19.

The CDR3 sequence is CSALGIILMNTEAFF. The CDR3 DNA reads as TGCAGCGCCCTGGGCATTATCCTCATGAACACTGAAGCTTTCTTT. The J gene is TRBJ1-1, the V gene TRBV29-1; D unclear. V shed 7 bases and J shed 0 bases, with 18 bases lying between them. Germline assignment: CDR1 SQVTM and CDR2 ANQGSEA. CDR3 length: 15 residues.

The rearrangement links TRBV6-1 to TRBJ1-2; weak D call: TRBD1 (5 bases). V gave up 2 bases and J gave up 4 bases, with 5 bases separating them. Germline V CDR1 and CDR2: MNHNS, SASEGT. This CDR3 contains 12 residues. In DNA form, the CDR3 reads TGTGCCAGCAGTGAACAGGGCTATGGCTACACCTTC. Its translation is CASSEQGYGYTF.

V usage is TRBV7-9 and J usage is TRBJ2-1, with D possibly matching TRBD1 (5 bases). Trimming removed 6 bases from V and 5 bases from J, with 11 bases in between. The V gene's germline CDR1 is SEHNR and CDR2 FQNEAQ (reference sequence). This CDR3 region has 13 residues. The CDR3 nucleotides are TGTGCCAGCAGTTCAGGGTCACACAATGAGCAGTTCTTC. Amino acids: CASSSGSHNEQFF.

Ten or more counts support this clone. The rearrangement links TRBV7-9 to TRBJ2-1; TRBD2 matches at 7 bases. The CDR3 consists of 13 residues. V was clipped by 10 bases and J by 1 base; unmatched bases: 4. Germline loops: CDR1 SEHNR, CDR2 FQNEAQ (reference sequence). CDR3 DNA: TGTGCCATTCTAGCGGATTCCTACAATGAGCAGTTCTTC. This codes for CAILADSYNEQFF.

The CDR3 loop is CASSSAPTGLDEKLFF. For the CDR3, the DNA is TGTGCCAGCAGCTCTGCCCCGACAGGGCTGGATGAAAAACTGTTTTTT. The chain is built from TRBV11-2 and TRBJ1-4, with TRBD1 matching 7 bases. Germline values: CDR1 SGHAT, CDR2 FQNNGV. CDR3 size: 16 residues. The J segment lost 6 bases and the V segment lost 4 bases, leaving 11 bases of the junction unmatched. The full variable domain, with the rest looked up from reference TRBV11-2 and TRBJ1-4, is EAGVAQSPRYKIIEKRQSVAFWCNPISGHATLYWYQQILGQGPKLLIQFQNNGVVDDSQLPKDRFSAERLKGVDSTLKIQPAKLEDSAVYLCASSSAPTGLDEKLFFGSGTQLSVL.

This chain connects TRBV6-4 to TRBJ2-3, with D possibly being TRBD2 (6 bases). Germline V CDR1 and CDR2: MRHNA, SNTAGT. The ends were cut back, 4 bases at V and 1 base at J, with 6 bases in the middle. This CDR3 has 13 residues. The CDR3 sequence is CASSASGTDTQYF. CDR3 nucleotide sequence: TGTGCCAGCAGTGCTAGCGGCACAGATACGCAGTATTTT.

V and J are TRBV7-9 and TRBJ1-1; 8 bases line up with TRBD1. The CDR3 has 14 residues. V lost 5 bases to trimming and J lost 4 bases; unmatched junction nucleotides: 6. Germline lookup yields CDR1 SEHNR and CDR2 FQNEAQ (reference sequence). The CDR3 sequence: CASSPQGQGTEAFF. The CDR3 DNA follows: TGTGCCAGCAGCCCCCAAGGACAGGGCACTGAAGCTTTCTTT.

This rearrangement joins TRBV30 to TRBJ1-1; 11 nucleotides line up with TRBD1. The germline V gene encodes CDR1 GTSNPN and CDR2 SVGIG (reference sequence). The CDR3 is 14 amino acids. The V and J ends lost 4 bases and 5 bases, in that order; junction bases with no gene match: 6. The CDR3 DNA is TGTGCCTGGAAAGGACAGGGGGCGGGAACTGAAGCTTTCTTT. Translated, it gives CAWKGQGAGTEAFF.

V and J are TRBV6-2 or TRBV6-3 and TRBJ2-2; 10 positions match TRBD2. The CDR3 runs to 15 residues. Trimming cost V 5 bases and J 8 bases; bases outside gene matches: 8. Germline-derived CDR1 and CDR2 are MNHEY and SVGEGT. CDR3 bases: TGTGCCAGCAGTGCCACTAGCGGGGCTGAGGGGGAGCTGTTTTTT. It translates to CASSATSGAEGELFF.

This chain uses TRBV6-5 with TRBJ1-1, with no clear D. This CDR3 region has 12 residues. CDR1 is MNHEY, CDR2 SVGAGI, per germline. V was trimmed by 4 bases and J by 10 bases, leaving 13 bases between them. CDR3 sequence: CASSFLGSAAFF. The CDR3, as DNA: TGTGCCAGCAGTTTCCTCGGGTCGGCAGCTTTCTTT.

This clone occurred once. The J gene is TRBJ2-7, the V gene TRBV2, with D possibly TRBD2 on 5 matching bases. Germline V gene sequence: CDR1 SNHLY, CDR2 FYNNEI. V was pared by 6 bases and J by 5 bases, with 11 bases between. The CDR3 has 12 amino acids. The CDR3 loop is CASRPGIHEQYF. CDR3 bases: TGTGCCAGCAGGCCGGGAATCCACGAGCAGTACTTC.

The chain has TRBV5-6 and TRBJ2-5, with D perhaps matching TRBD2 (5 bases). Germline V gives CDR1 SGHDT, CDR2 YYEEEE. V was trimmed by 4 bases and J by 1 base, leaving 11 bases between them. The CDR3 consists of 14 residues. CDR3 coding DNA: TGTGCCAGCAGCGGACTGTTACTCCAAGAGACCCAGTACTTC. This gives the protein CASSGLLLQETQYF.

V is TRBV6-6 and J is TRBJ2-2; TRBD1 is a possible D gene (6 bases). CDR3 length equals 14 residues. Trimming removed 10 bases at V and 1 base at J, with 13 bases between. Germline lookup yields CDR1 MNHNY and CDR2 SVGAGI (reference sequence). The CDR3 DNA follows: TGTGCCACCCGGACAGCCCAGAACACCGGGGAGCTGTTTTTT. Protein sequence: CATRTAQNTGELFF.

The chain joins TRBV30 to TRBJ1-6, with D possibly matching TRBD1 (5 bases). The CDR3 is made up of 12 amino acids. Per germline, CDR1 GTSNPN and CDR2 SVGIG (reference sequence). The V end lost 5 bases, the J end lost 8 bases, and 10 bases lay between the germline ends. The chain's CDR3 is CAWGDSYSPLHF. The CDR3 bases are TGTGCCTGGGGAGACAGTTATTCACCCCTCCACTTT.

Written as DNA, the CDR3 is TGTGCCAGCAGCCCGGGGCAAGAGACCCAGTACTTC. This encodes CASSPGQETQYF. The chain employs TRBV7-9 and TRBJ2-5; possible D gene TRBD2, 5 bases. This CDR3 comprises 12 residues. Germline-derived CDR1 and CDR2 are SEHNR and FQNEAQ (reference sequence). Trimming stripped 5 bases from V and 2 bases from J, with 6 bases between.

The rearrangement uses TRBV11-2 and TRBJ1-1, with 7 bases fitting TRBD1. Germline lookup yields CDR1 SGHAT and CDR2 FQNNGV. V trimming: 2 bases; J trimming: 1 base; junction bases outside the gene matches: 1. The CDR3 runs 14 residues. The CDR3 DNA reads TGTGCCAGCAGCTTATACAGGGGGAACACTGAAGCTTTCTTT. Its translation is CASSLYRGNTEAFF.

The chain links TRBV18 to TRBJ1-1; perhaps TRBD1 as D (6 bases). Per germline, CDR1 KGHSH and CDR2 LQKENI. V shed 3 bases and J shed 3 bases, with 14 bases lying between them. CDR3 length equals 15 residues. CDR3 bases: TGTGCCAGCTCACCCCCGACAGGATCTTACACTGAAGCTTTCTTT. Translation: CASSPPTGSYTEAFF.

The chain joins TRBV5-1 to TRBJ2-2, with 8 bases lining up with TRBD2. The CDR3 totals 17 residues. Trimming took 0 bases from V and 1 from J; bases not matched to a gene: 5. CDR1 is SGHRS and CDR2 is YFSETQ in the germline V gene. CDR3 in amino acids: CASSLGDLAGNTGELFF. The CDR3 nucleotides are TGCGCCAGCAGCTTGGGAGACCTAGCGGGGAACACCGGGGAGCTGTTTTTT.

This clone occurred once. The CDR3 nucleotides read TGTGCCAGCATGACGTCGGTCGACATAGATACGCAGTATTTT. It yields the protein CASMTSVDIDTQYF. The chain combines TRBV2 with TRBJ2-3; D uncertain. The CDR3 has 14 amino acids. Germline assignment: CDR1 SNHLY and CDR2 FYNNEI. V was pared by 7 bases and J by 5 bases, with 16 bases between.

The rearrangement links TRBV10-2 to TRBJ1-6; a weak D match, TRBD1 (6 bases). Germline V CDR1 and CDR2: WSHSY, SAAADI. The CDR3 has 14 amino acids. V was trimmed by 5 bases and J by 7 bases, leaving 12 bases between them. In DNA, the CDR3 is TGCGCCAGCAGTACAGGGTCCGACAATTCACCCCTCCACTTT. Translated, it gives CASSTGSDNSPLHF.

The V gene is TRBV18, the J gene TRBJ1-4; 9 bases are shared with TRBD1. Germline V lookup: CDR1 KGHSH, CDR2 LQKENI. CDR3 size: 13 residues. Unmatched junction bases numbered 4, after V lost 6 bases and J lost 8 bases. The CDR3 DNA follows: TGTGCCAGCTCGGCAGGACAGGGGGAAAAACTGTTTTTT. The encoded protein is CASSAGQGEKLFF.

J is TRBJ1-2 and V is TRBV6-5; TRBD1 might be the D (5 bases). V was clipped by 7 bases and J by 4 bases, with 13 bases between them. The CDR3 extends over 13 amino acids. Germline V gene lookup returns CDR1 MNHEY and CDR2 SVGAGI. CDR3 sequence (DNA): TGTGCCAGCACCCCGACAGAATCCTATGGCTACACCTTC. This gives the protein CASTPTESYGYTF.

The chain's CDR3 is CASWTGGTGGYTF. CDR3 nucleotide sequence: TGTGCCAGTTGGACAGGGGGCACTGGTGGCTACACCTTC. This chain uses TRBV12-3 or TRBV12-4 with TRBJ1-2; 11 bases agree with TRBD1. The CDR3 has 13 residues. Trimming removed 9 bases from V and 7 bases from J; junction bases left unmatched: 7.

V is TRBV28 and J is TRBJ2-5; 9 nucleotides line up with TRBD1. Germline lookup yields CDR1 MDHEN and CDR2 SYDVKM. J was trimmed by 3 bases and V by 3 bases; bases with no gene match: 11. The CDR3 consists of 17 residues. CDR3 DNA sequence: TGTGCCAGCAGTTTGGGACAGGGAGGGGGACGCGAAGAGACCCAGTACTTC. Translated: CASSLGQGGGREETQYF.

The CDR3 region is CASNLAGAIVAEQFF. The DNA for the CDR3 is TGTGCCAGCAATTTAGCGGGGGCCATCGTGGCTGAGCAGTTCTTC. The J gene is TRBJ2-1, the V gene TRBV2; 9 bases agree with TRBD2. The V and J ends lost 7 bases and 9 bases, in that order; junction bases with no gene match: 13. The length of the CDR3 is 15 residues. Germline values: CDR1 SNHLY, CDR2 FYNNEI.

This chain joins TRBV7-9 and TRBJ2-7, with 7 positions matching TRBD1. Germline-derived CDR1 and CDR2 are SEHNR and FQNEAQ (reference sequence). V lost 6 bases, J lost 0 bases, and 8 bases stayed unmatched. The CDR3 covers 15 residues. The CDR3 is CASRSTGTVSYEQYF. The DNA for the CDR3 is TGTGCCAGCAGATCCACCGGGACAGTCTCCTACGAGCAGTACTTC.

This clone was observed at least ten times. V is TRBV2 and J is TRBJ2-7; weak D call: TRBD1 (6 bases). The CDR3 covers 13 residues. Germline V CDR1 and CDR2: SNHLY, FYNNEI. Between the trimmed V and J ends, which lost 4 bases and 4 bases, there was a span of 11 bases. This chain's CDR3 is CASSVQGGYEQYF. In DNA, the CDR3 is TGTGCCAGCAGTGTACAGGGCGGGTACGAGCAGTACTTC.

This chain links TRBV5-1 with TRBJ1-1; D is unclear. The V gene lost 0 bases and the J gene lost 3 bases, with 9 bases spanning the gap. This CDR3 is 14 amino acids long. Germline lookup yields CDR1 SGHRS and CDR2 YFSETQ. The CDR3 coding sequence is TGCGCCAGCAGCTTGGATTACGGGGACACTGAAGCTTTCTTT. Its protein product is CASSLDYGDTEAFF.

The V gene is TRBV2, the J gene TRBJ2-2; TRBD1 matches at 7 bases. Germline V gene sequence: CDR1 SNHLY, CDR2 FYNNEI. The V and J ends lost 9 bases and 7 bases, in that order; junction bases with no gene match: 5. CDR3 length: 12 residues. The chain's CDR3 is CASETGNGELFF. The CDR3 DNA follows: TGTGCCAGTGAGACAGGGAACGGGGAGCTGTTTTTT.